Listed below are T cell receptor beta chains from one sample, sequenced in a study of T-cell memory formation after mild COVID-19. TCRdb processed the 5' RACE reads anew with MiXCR; each CDR3 protein has one entry. The data contain under 550,000 distinct CDR3 sequences, about 18% of them seen just once; the ten biggest clones take up around 12%. Material for sequencing was PBMCs or a T cell subset sorted from them (not recorded which). Receptors originate from an adult woman who had mild COVID-19 (a few samples of this study predate the infection). Cell type and time point are not known. CDR3s leave out the opening cysteine and the closing phenylalanine or tryptophan. The order of the fields is CDR3 protein, D gene, CDR3 length, clone size, J gene, V gene. A D gene is named only where the DNA matches it firmly. Some rows have no size entry. The others give once, few or many, or a class for an expanded clone.

cdr3_aa: SGAISAYTEAF; d_call: -; cdr3_length: 11; clone_size: -; j_call: TRBJ1-1; v_call: TRBV29-1
cdr3_aa: ASSGGAIYNEQF; d_call: -; cdr3_length: 12; clone_size: few; j_call: TRBJ2-1; v_call: TRBV5-1
cdr3_aa: ASSLGQGVDAF; d_call: TRBD1; cdr3_length: 11; clone_size: -; j_call: TRBJ1-1; v_call: TRBV5-1
cdr3_aa: ASSLVRSQETQY; d_call: -; cdr3_length: 12; clone_size: few; j_call: TRBJ2-5; v_call: TRBV7-9
cdr3_aa: ASAKDPGPGELF; d_call: -; cdr3_length: 12; clone_size: few; j_call: TRBJ2-2; v_call: TRBV18
cdr3_aa: ASSWDRDGETQY; d_call: TRBD1; cdr3_length: 12; clone_size: many; j_call: TRBJ2-5; v_call: TRBV7-7
cdr3_aa: ASRDSGNQPQH; d_call: -; cdr3_length: 11; clone_size: few; j_call: TRBJ1-5; v_call: TRBV19
cdr3_aa: ASSPTFGWHNEQF; d_call: -; cdr3_length: 13; clone_size: many; j_call: TRBJ2-1; v_call: TRBV3-1
cdr3_aa: SVEAGGDRATEGANVLT; d_call: -; cdr3_length: 17; clone_size: few; j_call: TRBJ2-6; v_call: TRBV29-1
cdr3_aa: ASTVAGYEQF; d_call: -; cdr3_length: 10; clone_size: -; j_call: TRBJ2-1; v_call: TRBV6-2/TRBV6-3
cdr3_aa: ASSISSTEAF; d_call: -; cdr3_length: 10; clone_size: -; j_call: TRBJ1-1; v_call: TRBV7-2
cdr3_aa: ASSDPATGTGGKTQY; d_call: TRBD1; cdr3_length: 15; clone_size: -; j_call: TRBJ2-5; v_call: TRBV9
cdr3_aa: ASSEGLAGWTDTQY; d_call: TRBD2; cdr3_length: 14; clone_size: few; j_call: TRBJ2-3; v_call: TRBV5-1
cdr3_aa: ASSPDLASPGYEQY; d_call: -; cdr3_length: 14; clone_size: many; j_call: TRBJ2-7; v_call: TRBV5-1
cdr3_aa: ASSLLGFEETQY; d_call: -; cdr3_length: 12; clone_size: few; j_call: TRBJ2-5; v_call: TRBV7-3
cdr3_aa: ASKLGGGNTEAF; d_call: -; cdr3_length: 12; clone_size: -; j_call: TRBJ1-1; v_call: TRBV2
cdr3_aa: ASSPVAGHFNYGYT; d_call: -; cdr3_length: 14; clone_size: -; j_call: TRBJ1-2; v_call: TRBV27
cdr3_aa: ASSLQPGTGNSPLH; d_call: TRBD1; cdr3_length: 14; clone_size: -; j_call: TRBJ1-6; v_call: TRBV19
cdr3_aa: ASGTGVNTEAF; d_call: TRBD1; cdr3_length: 11; clone_size: few; j_call: TRBJ1-1; v_call: TRBV19
cdr3_aa: ASSQAGMKEGTDYEQY; d_call: TRBD1; cdr3_length: 16; clone_size: -; j_call: TRBJ2-7; v_call: TRBV7-6
cdr3_aa: ASSLSYNEQF; d_call: -; cdr3_length: 10; clone_size: many; j_call: TRBJ2-1; v_call: TRBV5-1
cdr3_aa: ASSSLGEDTEAF; d_call: -; cdr3_length: 12; clone_size: -; j_call: TRBJ1-1; v_call: TRBV5-1
cdr3_aa: ASFPAKLSEQY; d_call: -; cdr3_length: 11; clone_size: few; j_call: TRBJ2-7; v_call: TRBV6-5
cdr3_aa: ASSLAGGYT; d_call: -; cdr3_length: 9; clone_size: few; j_call: TRBJ1-2; v_call: TRBV7-8
cdr3_aa: ASSTAQANTGELF; d_call: -; cdr3_length: 13; clone_size: few; j_call: TRBJ2-2; v_call: TRBV12-3/TRBV12-4
cdr3_aa: ASSWGTGLAGGPYEQY; d_call: TRBD2; cdr3_length: 16; clone_size: few; j_call: TRBJ2-7; v_call: TRBV11-2
cdr3_aa: AISSPAGKNTGELF; d_call: -; cdr3_length: 14; clone_size: -; j_call: TRBJ2-2; v_call: TRBV10-3
cdr3_aa: ASSRPIAGAGYNEQF; d_call: TRBD2; cdr3_length: 15; clone_size: few; j_call: TRBJ2-1; v_call: TRBV2